This TCR beta chain originates from a study of T cell responses to AZD1222 COVID-19 vaccine. The method was immunoSEQ multiplex PCR; TCRdb's version includes in-frame clones alone and lacks a portion of them. The repertoire includes about 120,000 clones, about 85% of them detected once, and approximately 6.6% sits in the top ten. This clone was observed once. The antigen is undetermined. This CDR3 has 15 residues. Germline V lookup: CDR1 SGHRS, CDR2 YFSETQ. V was shortened by 0 bases and J by 0 bases, with 6 bases between the two germline ends. Study-wide findings and caveats: Targeting of unmutated variant regions was reportedly seen in nearly half of spike-specific TCRs. The study found Spike-specific TCR breadth and depth rose after two AZD1222 doses.

This clonotype originated in an adult in good health. The starting material was peripheral blood, obtained on day 0 of AZD1222 vaccination. The chain employs TRBV5-1 and TRBJ1-4; D gene ambiguous. This chain's CDR3 is CASSLGPATNEKLFF. CDR3 bases: TGCGCCAGCAGCTTGGGACCTGCAACTAATGAAAAACTGTTTTTT.